These 8 T cell receptor beta chains were sequenced from one sample in a study of blood T cell repertoires in COVID-19. Clones were sequenced by immunoSEQ multiplex PCR, and TCRdb holds only the in-frame ones, with some missing. There are 360,000 or so clones in the sample; over 85% occur only once, and 1.7% lies in the top ten. The sequencing input was PBMCs or T cells enriched from blood (not recorded which). The receptors were sampled from a woman in her 30s who had recovered from COVID-19.

The chain combines TRBV18 with TRBJ1-1, with D hard to call. Per germline, CDR1 KGHSH and CDR2 LQKENI. This CDR3 contains 12 residues. Trimming stripped 8 bases from V and 3 bases from J, with 10 bases between. In DNA form, the CDR3 reads TGTGCCAGCCTGAGGAAATACACTGAAGCTTTCTTT. Its protein product is CASLRKYTEAFF. The full variable domain, completed using reference TRBV18 and TRBJ1-1, is NAGVMQNPRHLVRRRGQEARLRCSPMKGHSHVYWYRQLPEEGLKFMVYLQKENIIDESGMPKERFSAEFPKEGPSILRIQQVVRGDSAAYFCASLRKYTEAFFGQGTRLTVV.

The chain recombines TRBV15 with TRBJ1-1; 9 nucleotides line up with TRBD1. There are 15 residues in the CDR3. The trim removed 2 bases at V and 4 bases at J, leaving 5 bases unmatched. The germline V gene has CDR1 LNHNV and CDR2 YYDKDF (reference sequence). The CDR3 here is CATSRTKQGATEAFF. CDR3 DNA sequence: TGTGCCACCAGCAGAACTAAACAGGGGGCCACTGAAGCTTTCTTT.

CDR3 in amino acids: CASSGLTGGRGYNEQFF. The CDR3 bases are TGTGCCAGCAGCGGACTAACAGGGGGCCGCGGTTACAATGAGCAGTTCTTC. This chain joins TRBV13 and TRBJ2-1; TRBD1 matches at 9 bases. CDR1 and CDR2 from the germline V gene are PRHDT and FYEKMQ (reference sequence). This CDR3 is built from 17 residues. Trimming took 5 bases from V and 4 from J; bases not matched to a gene: 12.

This chain joins TRBV5-4 and TRBJ2-1; TRBD2 aligns across 9 bases. CDR1 SGHNT and CDR2 YYREEE come from the germline V gene (reference sequence). The CDR3 spans 15 residues. V lost 0 bases, J lost 9 bases, and 7 bases stayed unmatched. The CDR3 DNA reads TGTGCCAGCAGCTTGGGGACTAGCGCTCAGAGTGAGCAGTTCTTC. It encodes CASSLGTSAQSEQFF.

The chain is built from TRBV10-3 and TRBJ1-1; D uncertain. V was shortened by 6 bases and J by 3 bases, with 20 bases between the two germline ends. The germline gives CDR1 ENHRY, CDR2 SYGVKD. The CDR3 has 16 residues. In nucleotides, the CDR3 is TGTGCCATCAGCGAATTCGAAGTACCGGTGGACACTGAAGCTTTCTTT. This sequence encodes CAISEFEVPVDTEAFF.

The CDR3 is CASSLDRGYSPLHF. Written as DNA, the CDR3 is TGTGCCAGCTCCCTGGACAGGGGGTATTCACCCCTCCACTTT. The chain carries TRBV18 and TRBJ1-6; 10 nucleotides align to TRBD1. From germline, CDR1 is KGHSH and CDR2 LQKENI. This CDR3 spans 14 amino acids. V shed 6 bases, J shed 8 bases, and the junction held 4 bases outside the gene matches. The variable domain in full, with the rest retrieved from reference TRBV18 and TRBJ1-6, is NAGVMQNPRHLVRRRGQEARLRCSPMKGHSHVYWYRQLPEEGLKFMVYLQKENIIDESGMPKERFSAEFPKEGPSILRIQQVVRGDSAAYFCASSLDRGYSPLHFGNGTRLTVT.

The chain couples TRBV19 to TRBJ1-2; D uncertain. The CDR3 covers 12 residues. The V end was cut by 7 bases, the J end by 9 bases, with 15 bases between. Germline V gene lookup returns CDR1 LNHDA and CDR2 SQIVND (reference sequence). CDR3 region: CASIGESVRYTF. The DNA for the CDR3 is TGTGCCAGTATTGGGGAGTCGGTGCGCTACACCTTC.

The V call is TRBV5-1, the J call TRBJ2-7, with 9 bases fitting TRBD1. Unmatched junction bases numbered 8, after V lost 5 bases and J lost 5 bases. This CDR3 has 14 residues. Germline-derived CDR1 and CDR2 are SGHRS and YFSETQ. CDR3 bases: TGCGCCAGCAGATTTGAGGACAGGGGCGACGAGCAGTACTTC. This gives the protein CASRFEDRGDEQYF.